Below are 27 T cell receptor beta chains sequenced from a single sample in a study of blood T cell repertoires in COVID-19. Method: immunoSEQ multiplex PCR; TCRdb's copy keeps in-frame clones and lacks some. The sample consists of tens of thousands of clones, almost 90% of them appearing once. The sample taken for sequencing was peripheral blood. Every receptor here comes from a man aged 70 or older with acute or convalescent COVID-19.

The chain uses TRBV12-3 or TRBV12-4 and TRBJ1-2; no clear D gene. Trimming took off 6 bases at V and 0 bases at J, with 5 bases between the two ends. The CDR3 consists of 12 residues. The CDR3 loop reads CASRQTNYGYTF. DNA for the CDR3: TGTGCCAGCAGGCAGACTAACTATGGCTACACCTTC.

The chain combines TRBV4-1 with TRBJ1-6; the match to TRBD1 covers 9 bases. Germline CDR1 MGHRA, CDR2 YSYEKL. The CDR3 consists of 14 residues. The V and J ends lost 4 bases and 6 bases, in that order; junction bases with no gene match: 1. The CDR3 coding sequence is TGCGCCAGCAGCCGGGACAGGGCTAATTCACCCCTCCACTTT. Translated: CASSRDRANSPLHF.

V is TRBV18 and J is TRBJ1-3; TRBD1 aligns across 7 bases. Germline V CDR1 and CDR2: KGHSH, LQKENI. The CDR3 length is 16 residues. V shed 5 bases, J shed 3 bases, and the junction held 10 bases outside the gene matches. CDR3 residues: CASSSSTGINGNTIYF. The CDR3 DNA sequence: TGTGCCAGCTCATCCTCGACAGGGATAAATGGAAACACCATATATTTT.

CDR3 DNA sequence: TGCGCCAGCAGCCAAGCCGGGACAGGGGTAGGTGGCTACACCTTC. Amino acid sequence: CASSQAGTGVGGYTF. The V and J genes are TRBV4-3 and TRBJ1-2, with TRBD1 matching 10 bases. With V trimmed by 1 base and J by 7 bases, 6 bases remained unmatched. The CDR3 loop spans 15 amino acids. The germline V gene has CDR1 LGHNA and CDR2 YSLEER.

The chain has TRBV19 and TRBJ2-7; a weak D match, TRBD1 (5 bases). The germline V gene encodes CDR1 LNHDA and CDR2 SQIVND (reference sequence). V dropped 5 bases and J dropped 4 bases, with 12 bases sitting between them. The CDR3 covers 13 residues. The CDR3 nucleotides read TGTGCCAGTAGTTACTCGGACACTTACGAGCAGTACTTC. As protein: CASSYSDTYEQYF.

This chain's CDR3 is CATSDPRDRMNYGYTF. For the CDR3, the DNA is TGTGCCACCAGTGACCCCCGGGACAGGATGAACTATGGCTACACCTTC. This chain uses TRBV24-1 with TRBJ1-2; 8 bases line up with TRBD1. This CDR3 contains 16 residues. Looked up from germline, CDR1 is KGHDR and CDR2 is SFDVKD. V gave up 4 bases and J gave up 2 bases; unmatched junction bases: 8.

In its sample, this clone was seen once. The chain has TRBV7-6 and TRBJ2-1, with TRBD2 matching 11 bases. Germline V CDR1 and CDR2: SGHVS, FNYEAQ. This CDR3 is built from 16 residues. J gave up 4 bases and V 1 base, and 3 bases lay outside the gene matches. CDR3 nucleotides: TGTGCCAGCAGCTTAGAGGGACTAGCGGCTTACAATGAGCAGTTCTTC. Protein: CASSLEGLAAYNEQFF.

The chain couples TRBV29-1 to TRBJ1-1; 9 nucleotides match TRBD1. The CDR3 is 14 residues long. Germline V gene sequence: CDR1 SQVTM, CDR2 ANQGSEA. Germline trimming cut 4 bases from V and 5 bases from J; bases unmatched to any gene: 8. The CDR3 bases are TGCAGCGTTGTCGTGGGACAGGGCGGAACTGAAGCTTTCTTT. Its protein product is CSVVVGQGGTEAFF.

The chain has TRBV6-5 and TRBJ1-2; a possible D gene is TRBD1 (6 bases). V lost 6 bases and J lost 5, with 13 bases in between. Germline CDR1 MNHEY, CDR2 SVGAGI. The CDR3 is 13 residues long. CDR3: CASSAGTIYGYTF. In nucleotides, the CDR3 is TGTGCCAGCAGCGCCGGGACAATTTATGGCTACACCTTC.

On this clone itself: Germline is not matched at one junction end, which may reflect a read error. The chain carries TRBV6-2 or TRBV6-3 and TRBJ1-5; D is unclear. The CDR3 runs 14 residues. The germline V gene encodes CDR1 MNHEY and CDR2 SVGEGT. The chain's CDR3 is CASSYGYSNQPQHF. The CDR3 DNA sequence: TGTGCCAGCAGTTACGGGTATAGCAATCAACCCCAGCATTTT.

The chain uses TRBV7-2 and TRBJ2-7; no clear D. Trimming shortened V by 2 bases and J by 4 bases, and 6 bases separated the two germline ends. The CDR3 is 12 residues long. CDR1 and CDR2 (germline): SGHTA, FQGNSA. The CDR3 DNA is TGTGCCAGCAGCTTATTAAAATACGAGCAGTACTTC. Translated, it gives CASSLLKYEQYF.

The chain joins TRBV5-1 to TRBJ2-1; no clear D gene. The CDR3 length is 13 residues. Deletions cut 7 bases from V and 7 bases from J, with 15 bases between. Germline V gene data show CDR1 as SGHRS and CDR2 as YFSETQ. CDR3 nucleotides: TGCGCCAGCCAGACAAACGAAGGAAATGAGCAGTTCTTC. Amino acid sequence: CASQTNEGNEQFF.

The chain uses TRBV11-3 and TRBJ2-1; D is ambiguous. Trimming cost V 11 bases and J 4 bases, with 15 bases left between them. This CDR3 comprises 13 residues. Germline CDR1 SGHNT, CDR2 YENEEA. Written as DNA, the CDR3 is TGTGCCGGTAACTCCTTTATTTACAATGAGCAGTTCTTC. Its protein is CAGNSFIYNEQFF.

CDR3 residues: CASSLGAGGNSPLHF. For the CDR3, the DNA is TGCGCCAGCAGCTTGGGGGCAGGGGGAAATTCACCCCTCCACTTT. The chain uses TRBV5-1 and TRBJ1-6, with TRBD1 matching over 7 bases. V shed 0 bases, J shed 7 bases, and the junction held 4 bases outside the gene matches. This CDR3 comprises 15 residues. CDR1 SGHRS and CDR2 YFSETQ come from the germline V gene.

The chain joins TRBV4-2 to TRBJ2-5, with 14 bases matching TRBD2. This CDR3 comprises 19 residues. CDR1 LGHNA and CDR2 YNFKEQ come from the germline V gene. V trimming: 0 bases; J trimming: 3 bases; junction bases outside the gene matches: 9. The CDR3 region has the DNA TGTGCCAGCAGCCAAGATGGGTCCCTGACTAGCGGGAGGGAAGAGACCCAGTACTTC. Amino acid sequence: CASSQDGSLTSGREETQYF.

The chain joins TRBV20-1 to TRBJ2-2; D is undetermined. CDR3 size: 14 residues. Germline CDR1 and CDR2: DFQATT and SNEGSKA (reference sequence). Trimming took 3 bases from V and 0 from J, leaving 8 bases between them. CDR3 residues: CSASWSANTGELFF. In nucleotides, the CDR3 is TGCAGTGCTAGTTGGAGCGCGAACACCGGGGAGCTGTTTTTT.

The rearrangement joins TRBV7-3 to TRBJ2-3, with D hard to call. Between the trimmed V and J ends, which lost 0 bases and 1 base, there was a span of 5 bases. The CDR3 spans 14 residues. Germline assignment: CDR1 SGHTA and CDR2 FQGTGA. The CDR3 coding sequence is TGTGCCAGCAGCTTAACCCAGGGCACAGATACGCAGTATTTT. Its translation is CASSLTQGTDTQYF.

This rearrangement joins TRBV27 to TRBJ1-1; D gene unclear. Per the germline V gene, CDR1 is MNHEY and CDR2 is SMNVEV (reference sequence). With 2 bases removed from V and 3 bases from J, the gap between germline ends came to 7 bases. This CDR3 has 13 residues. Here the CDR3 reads CASSLAVYTEAFF. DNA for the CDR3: TGTGCCAGCAGTTTAGCGGTTTACACTGAAGCTTTCTTT.

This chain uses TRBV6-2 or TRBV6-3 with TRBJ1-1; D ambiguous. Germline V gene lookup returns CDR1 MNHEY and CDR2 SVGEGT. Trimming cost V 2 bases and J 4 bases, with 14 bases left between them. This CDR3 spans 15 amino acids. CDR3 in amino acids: CASSYPSGLATEAFF. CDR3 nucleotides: TGTGCCAGCAGTTACCCGTCGGGTTTGGCCACTGAAGCTTTCTTT.

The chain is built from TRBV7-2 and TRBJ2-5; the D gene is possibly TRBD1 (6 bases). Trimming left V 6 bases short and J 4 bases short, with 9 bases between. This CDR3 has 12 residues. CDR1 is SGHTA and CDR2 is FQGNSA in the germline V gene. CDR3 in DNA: TGTGCCAGCAGTCAAGGGGGAGAGACCCAGTACTTC. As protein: CASSQGGETQYF.

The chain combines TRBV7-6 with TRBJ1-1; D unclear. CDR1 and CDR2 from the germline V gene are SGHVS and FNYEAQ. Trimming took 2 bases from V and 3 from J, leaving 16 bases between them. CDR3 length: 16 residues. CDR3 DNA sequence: TGTGCCAGCAGCTTATTCGAAACTAAAACGGACACTGAAGCTTTCTTT. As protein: CASSLFETKTDTEAFF.

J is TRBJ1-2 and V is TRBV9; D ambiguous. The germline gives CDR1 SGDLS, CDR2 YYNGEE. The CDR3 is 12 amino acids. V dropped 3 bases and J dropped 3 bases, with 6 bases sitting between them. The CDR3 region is CASSASYYGYTF. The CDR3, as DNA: TGTGCCAGCAGCGCCTCTTACTATGGCTACACCTTC.

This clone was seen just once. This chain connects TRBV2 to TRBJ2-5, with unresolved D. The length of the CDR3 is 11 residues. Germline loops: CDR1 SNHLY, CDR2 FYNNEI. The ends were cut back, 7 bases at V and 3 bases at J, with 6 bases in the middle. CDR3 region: CASTQKETQYF. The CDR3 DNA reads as TGTGCCAGCACCCAGAAAGAGACCCAGTACTTC.

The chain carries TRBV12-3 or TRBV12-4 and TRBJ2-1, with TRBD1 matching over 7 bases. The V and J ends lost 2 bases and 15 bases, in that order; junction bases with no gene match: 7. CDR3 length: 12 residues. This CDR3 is CASSLRGQVRFF. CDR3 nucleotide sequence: TGTGCCAGCAGTTTACGCGGACAGGTTCGGTTCTTC.

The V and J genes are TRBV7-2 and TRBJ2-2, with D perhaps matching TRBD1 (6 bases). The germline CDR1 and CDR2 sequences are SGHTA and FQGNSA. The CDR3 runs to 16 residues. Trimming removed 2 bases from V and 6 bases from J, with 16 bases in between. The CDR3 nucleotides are TGTGCCAGCAGCTTATCCCCCCCAGGGGATCCCGGGGAGCTGTTTTTT. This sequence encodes CASSLSPPGDPGELFF.

The CDR3 DNA follows: TGCGCCAGCAGCGGGGGACAGACAGCTATTGGTGAAAAACTGTTTTTT. Amino acids: CASSGGQTAIGEKLFF. This chain uses TRBV5-1 with TRBJ1-4; 7 bases map to TRBD1. CDR1 and CDR2 (germline): SGHRS, YFSETQ. The length of the CDR3 is 16 residues. V shed 4 bases and J 7 bases; nucleotides not matched to a gene: 13. Full variable domain (outside the CDR3, taken from reference TRBV5-1 and TRBJ1-4): KAGVTQTPRYLIKTRGQQVTLSCSPISGHRSVSWYQQTPGQGLQFLFEYFSETQRNKGNFPGRFSGRQFSNSRSEMNVSTLELGDSALYLCASSGGQTAIGEKLFFGSGTQLSVL.

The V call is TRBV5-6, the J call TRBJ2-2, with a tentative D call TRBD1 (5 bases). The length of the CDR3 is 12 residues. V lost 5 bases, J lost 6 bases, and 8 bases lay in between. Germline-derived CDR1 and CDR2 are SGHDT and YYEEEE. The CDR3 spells CASRSGPGELFF. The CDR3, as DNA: TGTGCCAGCAGGTCAGGGCCCGGGGAGCTGTTTTTT.